The source of this TCR beta chain is a study of cytomegalovirus exposure and HLA in healthy donors. Study findings and constraints: At a 0.05 false discovery rate, a later analysis found over 15,000 TCR beta sequences to be associated with HLA alleles.

V lost 4 bases to trimming and J lost 5 bases; unmatched junction nucleotides: 9. CDR1 and CDR2 from the germline V gene are LNHNV and YYDKDF (reference sequence). CDR3 length: 15 residues. Concerning this clone itself: Its cognate antigen is unknown.

It was with 60 Vbeta and 13 Jbeta primers that the PCR ran. Assay: immunoSEQ multiplex PCR; the TCRdb copy retains only in-frame clones and omits some. The top ten hold about 1.6% of the sample, which has some 150,000 clones, approximately 87% seen once. The chain joins TRBV15 to TRBJ2-7; 9 positions agree with TRBD2. The sequencing sample was made of PBMCs. The sequence came from a middle-aged man in good health and CMV-seronegative. CDR3 DNA sequence: TGTGCCACCAGCAAAAGACTAGCGGCGGCGGACGAGCAGTACTTC. It is translated as CATSKRLAAADEQYF.